This T cell receptor beta chain comes out of a study of sequential checkpoint blockade in melanoma. The CDR3 loop spans 16 amino acids. Trimming took 0 bases from V and 4 from J; bases not matched to a gene: 7. Germline lookup yields CDR1 LGHNA and CDR2 YSLEER. Treatment noted: randomized to nivolumab then ipilimumab (arm A) or the reverse (arm B). No patient had prior DNA-damaging chemotherapy. The method was immunoSEQ multiplex PCR; TCRdb's version includes in-frame clones alone and lacks a portion of them. The sample contains 7,500 to 10,000 clones, approximately 81% of which appear only once. The chain is built from TRBV4-3 and TRBJ2-5; 8 bases are shared with TRBD2. The source of this sequence is a human donor with melanoma. Specimen: CD8+ T cells sorted from blood (inferred from file names), collected from a patient given nivolumab and ipilimumab in sequence. The CDR3 is CASSQEGAGASETQYF. The DNA for the CDR3 is TGCGCCAGCAGCCAAGAGGGAGCGGGAGCCTCAGAGACCCAGTACTTC.